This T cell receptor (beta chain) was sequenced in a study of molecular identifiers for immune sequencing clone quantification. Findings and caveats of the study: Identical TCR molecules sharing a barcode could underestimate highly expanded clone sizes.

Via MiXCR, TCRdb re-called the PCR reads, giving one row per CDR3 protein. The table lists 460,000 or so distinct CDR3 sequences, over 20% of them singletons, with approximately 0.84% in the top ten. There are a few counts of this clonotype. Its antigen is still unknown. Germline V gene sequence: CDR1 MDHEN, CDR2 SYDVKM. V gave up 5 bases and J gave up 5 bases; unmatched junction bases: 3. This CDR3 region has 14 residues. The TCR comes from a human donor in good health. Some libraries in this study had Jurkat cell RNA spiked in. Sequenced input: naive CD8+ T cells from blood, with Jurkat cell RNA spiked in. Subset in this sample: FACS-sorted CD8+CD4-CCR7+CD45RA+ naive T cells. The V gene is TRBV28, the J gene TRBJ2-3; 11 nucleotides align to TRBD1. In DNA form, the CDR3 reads TGTGCCAGCAGTGCCGGGACAGGGGGAGATACGCAGTATTTT. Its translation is CASSAGTGGDTQYF.